The entry below describes one T cell receptor beta chain. TCRdb called the 5' RACE reads again in MiXCR, with one record for every CDR3 protein. Of about 300,000 distinct CDR3 sequences listed, approximately 20% are singletons. Germline CDR1 reads SGHAT; CDR2 reads FQNNGV. There are 13 residues in the CDR3. With 2 bases removed from V and 3 bases from J, the gap between germline ends came to 7 bases. This entry is derived from a study of T-cell memory formation after mild COVID-19. Sequenced input: PBMCs or a T cell subset sorted from them (not recorded which). V is TRBV11-2 and J is TRBJ2-5; D call uncertain. This TCR derives from a man aged 18 to 35 who had mild COVID-19 (a few samples of this study predate the infection). Cell type and time point are not known. CDR3 DNA: TGTGCCAGCAGCTTACCTCCCAAAGAGACCCAGTACTTC. Residues: CASSLPPKETQYF.